Listed below are T cell receptor beta chains from one sample, sequenced in a study of blood T cell repertoires in COVID-19. The repertoire was sequenced with immunoSEQ multiplex PCR; TCRdb's copy has only in-frame clones and lacks some. This sample carries about 240,000 clones, 80% to 90% of them seen once, and the ten largest clones take around 2.6%. The sequenced material came from PBMCs or T cells enriched from blood (not recorded which). Receptors originate from a young woman with acute COVID-19. Both conserved end residues are part of each CDR3. The D gene is left open where the match is weak. Only some rows state a clone size, as once, few, many or a class for expanded clones.

clone_size: .; v_call: TRBV20-1; j_call: TRBJ1-1; cdr3_length: 11; d_call: .; cdr3_aa: CSLRLNTEAFF; cdr3_nt: TGCAGCCTACGGTTGAACACTGAAGCTTTCTTT
clone_size: .; v_call: TRBV9; j_call: TRBJ1-2; cdr3_length: 15; d_call: .; cdr3_aa: CASSESRVHGYGYTF; cdr3_nt: TGTGCCAGCAGTGAGAGCAGGGTACACGGCTATGGCTACACCTTC
clone_size: .; v_call: TRBV6-5; j_call: TRBJ1-3; cdr3_length: 14; d_call: .; cdr3_aa: CASSRQDTGNTIYF; cdr3_nt: TGTGCCAGCAGCCGGCAGGACACTGGAAACACCATATATTTT
clone_size: once; v_call: TRBV20-1; j_call: TRBJ2-3; cdr3_length: 15; d_call: TRBD2; cdr3_aa: CSASSKRGRGDTQYF; cdr3_nt: TGCAGTGCTAGTTCCAAGCGGGGGCGGGGAGATACGCAGTATTTT
clone_size: .; v_call: TRBV5-6; j_call: TRBJ1-2; cdr3_length: 14; d_call: TRBD1; cdr3_aa: CASSPGQGYYGYTF; cdr3_nt: TGTGCCAGCAGCCCGGGACAGGGGTACTATGGCTACACCTTC
clone_size: once; v_call: TRBV27; j_call: TRBJ1-3; cdr3_length: 16; d_call: TRBD1; cdr3_aa: CASSSGQGTPGNTIYF; cdr3_nt: TGTGCCAGCAGTTCGGGACAGGGGACTCCTGGAAACACCATATATTTT
clone_size: .; v_call: TRBV6-5; j_call: TRBJ2-7; cdr3_length: 14; d_call: TRBD1; cdr3_aa: CATSLGQGDYEQYF; cdr3_nt: TGTGCCACCTCACTTGGACAGGGGGACTACGAGCAGTACTTC
clone_size: few; v_call: TRBV5-6; j_call: TRBJ1-5; cdr3_length: 15; d_call: TRBD1; cdr3_aa: CASSLVGTGNQPQHF; cdr3_nt: TGTGCCAGCAGCTTGGTTGGGACAGGGAATCAGCCCCAGCATTTT
clone_size: .; v_call: TRBV7-8; j_call: TRBJ2-3; cdr3_length: 16; d_call: .; cdr3_aa: CASSRPIHPSPDTQYF; cdr3_nt: TGTGCCAGCAGCCGCCCTATACACCCTAGCCCAGATACGCAGTATTTT
clone_size: few; v_call: TRBV5-6; j_call: TRBJ1-2; cdr3_length: 14; d_call: .; cdr3_aa: CASSLPGGQAGYTF; cdr3_nt: TGTGCCAGCAGCTTGCCGGGGGGTCAAGCTGGCTACACCTTC
clone_size: once; v_call: TRBV19; j_call: TRBJ1-1; cdr3_length: 15; d_call: TRBD1; cdr3_aa: CASSIGYRGRTEAFF; cdr3_nt: TGTGCCAGTAGTATTGGGTACAGGGGGCGAACTGAAGCTTTCTTT
clone_size: .; v_call: TRBV13; j_call: TRBJ1-1; cdr3_length: 15; d_call: TRBD1; cdr3_aa: CASSASADRGSEAFF; cdr3_nt: TGTGCCAGCAGCGCTTCCGCCGACAGGGGATCTGAAGCTTTCTTT
clone_size: .; v_call: TRBV5-1; j_call: TRBJ1-4; cdr3_length: 16; d_call: TRBD1; cdr3_aa: CASSLIGGSTNEKLFF; cdr3_nt: TGCGCCAGCAGCTTGATAGGGGGCTCAACTAATGAAAAACTGTTTTTT
clone_size: .; v_call: TRBV15; j_call: TRBJ1-2; cdr3_length: 13; d_call: .; cdr3_aa: CATSNSLNNGYTF; cdr3_nt: TGTGCCACCAGTAACAGCTTGAACAATGGCTACACCTTC
clone_size: .; v_call: TRBV5-1; j_call: TRBJ1-1; cdr3_length: 14; d_call: .; cdr3_aa: CASSLRGLNTEAFF; cdr3_nt: TGCGCCAGCAGCTTGCGGGGGTTGAACACTGAAGCTTTCTTT
clone_size: .; v_call: TRBV28; j_call: TRBJ2-1; cdr3_length: 12; d_call: .; cdr3_aa: CASSLEHNEQFF; cdr3_nt: TGTGCCAGCAGTTTAGAGCACAATGAGCAGTTCTTC
clone_size: .; v_call: TRBV27; j_call: TRBJ1-1; cdr3_length: 16; d_call: .; cdr3_aa: CASSFLRGGSDTEAFF; cdr3_nt: TGTGCCAGCAGTTTCCTGAGGGGAGGGTCCGACACTGAAGCTTTCTTT
clone_size: .; v_call: TRBV6-1; j_call: TRBJ2-3; cdr3_length: 14; d_call: TRBD1; cdr3_aa: CASSEQGAADTQYF; cdr3_nt: TGTGCCAGCAGTGAACAGGGGGCAGCAGATACGCAGTATTTT
clone_size: .; v_call: TRBV5-8; j_call: TRBJ2-7; cdr3_length: 20; d_call: .; cdr3_aa: CASSLADFILAPILFYEQYF; cdr3_nt: TGTGCCAGCAGCTTGGCTGACTTTATCTTGGCTCCTATTTTGTTCTACGAGCAGTACTTC
clone_size: .; v_call: TRBV21-1; j_call: TRBJ1-4; cdr3_length: 14; d_call: .; cdr3_aa: CASIVGTGDEKLFF; cdr3_nt: TGTGCCAGCATTGTAGGGACAGGTGATGAAAAACTGTTTTTT
clone_size: .; v_call: TRBV9; j_call: TRBJ1-1; cdr3_length: 14; d_call: .; cdr3_aa: CASSVRDSNTEAFF; cdr3_nt: TGTGCCAGCAGCGTCCGGGATTCGAACACTGAAGCTTTCTTT
clone_size: .; v_call: TRBV2; j_call: TRBJ1-1; cdr3_length: 13; d_call: .; cdr3_aa: CASKEGGNTEAFF; cdr3_nt: TGTGCCAGCAAAGAGGGAGGTAACACTGAAGCTTTCTTT